The 9 T cell receptor beta chains below come from one sample, sequenced in a study of T cells in Graves' hyperthyroidism and ophthalmopathy. Amplification of TCR beta CDR3 regions used RNA as the template. The HTBI primer set was used in a first-round RT-PCR of the TCR CDR3. TCRdb re-derived calls from the multiplex PCR reads in MiXCR, one entry per CDR3 protein. The table has a few hundred thousand distinct CDR3 sequences, 40% to 55% seen once. Sequenced: peripheral blood or thyroid tissue (not recorded which). These receptors all come from an adult woman with Graves' disease, either hyperthyroidism or ophthalmopathy (not recorded which).

The V gene is TRBV7-2, the J gene TRBJ2-7; either TRBD1 or TRBD2 may fit D (5 bases each). In germline, CDR1 is SGHTA, CDR2 FQGNSA. CDR3 length: 15 residues. Trimming shortened V by 3 bases and J by 1 base, and 13 bases separated the two germline ends. The CDR3 region has the DNA TGTGCCAGCAGCTTCGGATTTGGGGGATCCTACGAGCAGTACTTC. It codes for CASSFGFGGSYEQYF.

The rearrangement links TRBV6-5 to TRBJ2-2; 10 nucleotides agree with TRBD2. The V segment lost 6 bases and the J segment 4 bases; nucleotides outside the gene matches: 8. The CDR3 runs to 16 residues. Per germline, CDR1 MNHEY and CDR2 SVGAGI. CDR3 nucleotides: TGTGCCAGCAGACCCCTAGCGGGAGCCCCCACCGGGGAGCTGTTTTTT. Encoded protein: CASRPLAGAPTGELFF.

The gene calls are TRBV11-2 and TRBJ1-6; 8 bases are a match to TRBD1. CDR3 length: 14 amino acids. CDR1 and CDR2 (germline): SGHAT, FQNNGV. J was trimmed by 12 bases and V by 5 bases; bases with no gene match: 9. The CDR3 DNA follows: TGTGCCAGCAGCCAATCGGACAGGGAGGGACCCCTCCACTTT. Its translation: CASSQSDREGPLHF.

There are many counts of this clonotype. The chain links TRBV5-4 to TRBJ1-6; TRBD1 might be the D (5 bases). Germline V gives CDR1 SGHNT, CDR2 YYREEE (reference sequence). This CDR3 is 14 amino acids long. Trimming left V 2 bases short and J 7 bases short, with 10 bases between. The CDR3: CASSFRQTNSPLHF. CDR3 coding DNA: TGTGCCAGCAGCTTTCGACAGACCAATTCACCCCTCCACTTT. The full variable domain, its missing parts supplied by reference TRBV5-4 and TRBJ1-6, is ETGVTQSPTHLIKTRGQQVTLRCSSQSGHNTVSWYQQALGQGPQFIFQYYREEENGRGNFPPRFSGLQFPNYSSELNVNALELDDSALYLCASSFRQTNSPLHFGNGTRLTVT.

In this sample, this clonotype turned up many times. The V and J genes are TRBV5-1 and TRBJ1-1; D unclear. CDR3 size: 14 residues. Germline V gene sequence: CDR1 SGHRS, CDR2 YFSETQ. V shed 3 bases and J shed 1 base, with 10 bases lying between them. The CDR3 DNA reads TGCGCCAGCAGCTCGAACAGCGGGAACACTGAAGCTTTCTTT. It codes for CASSSNSGNTEAFF.

This clonotype has more than one count but fewer than ten. The chain uses TRBV10-2 and TRBJ1-5, with unresolved D. This CDR3 comprises 12 residues. Trimming shortened V by 6 bases and J by 9 bases, and 12 bases separated the two germline ends. CDR1 and CDR2 (germline): WSHSY, SAAADI. Here the CDR3 reads CASRPTDGPQHF. CDR3 DNA sequence: TGCGCCAGCAGGCCGACCGATGGGCCCCAGCATTTT.

The sample holds a few counts of this clonotype. This rearrangement joins TRBV14 to TRBJ2-2, with 9 bases fitting TRBD2. The CDR3 extends over 18 amino acids. Germline lookup yields CDR1 SGHDN and CDR2 FVKESK. V was pared by 6 bases and J by 5 bases, with 16 bases of the junction left unmatched. The CDR3 reads CASRSTTSGTLGTGELFF. In nucleotides, the CDR3 is TGTGCCAGCAGAAGTACGACTAGCGGCACTTTGGGGACCGGGGAGCTGTTTTTT.

The V gene is TRBV7-2, the J gene TRBJ1-3; D perhaps matches TRBD1 (6 bases). In germline, CDR1 is SGHTA, CDR2 FQGNSA. The CDR3 length is 20 residues. Trimming cost V 5 bases and J 0 bases, with 26 bases left between them. This chain's CDR3 is CASSHVGGQLKKNSGNTIYF. The DNA for the CDR3 is TGTGCCAGCAGCCACGTAGGCGGACAGCTGAAAAAGAACTCTGGAAACACCATATATTTT.

This clonotype was seen repeatedly, ten times or more. This chain connects TRBV10-3 to TRBJ2-2; D gene uncertain. The germline CDR1 and CDR2 sequences are ENHRY and SYGVKD. With 8 bases removed from V and 6 bases from J, the gap between germline ends came to 10 bases. CDR3 length: 12 residues. CDR3 DNA sequence: TGTGCCATCGCGAGAGAAGCCGGGGAGCTGTTTTTT. Its translation: CAIAREAGELFF.